This TCR beta chain was sequenced for a study of OX40 agonist ivuxolimab in advanced cancers. Overall study: Ivuxolimab, which is an agonistic anti-OX40 (CD134) antibody, was administered to the patients. Age averaged 60 years (range about 23 to 80), and 82.7% were male. Of the participants, under 50% had some prior anti-PD-1, anti-PD-L1 or anti-CTLA-4 therapy, which was allowed.

This CDR3 has 14 residues. In germline, CDR1 is MGHRA, CDR2 YSYEKL. Trimming cost V 5 bases and J 8 bases, with 13 bases left between them. Sequenced by immunoSEQ multiplex PCR; TCRdb stores in-frame clones only, minus some. This table holds roughly 50,000 clones, roughly nine tenths found once. This clone has only one observation. This material consisted of CD4+ or CD8+ T cells sorted from blood, taken in a trial of the OX40 agonist ivuxolimab. V usage is TRBV4-1 and J usage is TRBJ1-6; D may be TRBD1 (5 bases). The receptor was isolated from an adult with an advanced solid tumor such as melanoma, head and neck, liver or kidney cancer. CDR3 bases: TGCGCCAGCAGCAGATGGGGGGTCGATTCACCCCTCCACTTT. Translating gives CASSRWGVDSPLHF.